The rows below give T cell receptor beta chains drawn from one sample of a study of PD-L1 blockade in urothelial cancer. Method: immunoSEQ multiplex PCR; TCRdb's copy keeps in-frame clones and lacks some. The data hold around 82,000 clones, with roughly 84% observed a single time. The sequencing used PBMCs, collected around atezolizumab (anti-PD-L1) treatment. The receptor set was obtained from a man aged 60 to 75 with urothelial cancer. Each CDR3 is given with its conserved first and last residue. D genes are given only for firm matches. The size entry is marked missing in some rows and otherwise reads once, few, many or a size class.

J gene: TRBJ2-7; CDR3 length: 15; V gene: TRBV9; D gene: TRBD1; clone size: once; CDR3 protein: CASSVETGPSYEQYF; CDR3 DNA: TGTGCCAGCAGCGTAGAGACAGGGCCCTCCTACGAGCAGTACTTC
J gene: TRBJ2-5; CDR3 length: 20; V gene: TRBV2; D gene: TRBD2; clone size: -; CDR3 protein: CASSERGGTSGALTQETQYF; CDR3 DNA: TGTGCCAGCAGTGAAAGGGGTGGGACTAGCGGGGCCCTAACTCAAGAGACCCAGTACTTC
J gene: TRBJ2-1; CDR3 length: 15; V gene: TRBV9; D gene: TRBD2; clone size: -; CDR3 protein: CASSVTSGRFNEQFF; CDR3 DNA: TGTGCCAGCAGCGTTACTAGCGGGAGATTTAATGAGCAGTTCTTC
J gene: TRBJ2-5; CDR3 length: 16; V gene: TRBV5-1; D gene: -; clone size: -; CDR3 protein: CASSRAAGAAQETQYF; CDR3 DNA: TGCGCCAGCAGCAGGGCCGCGGGGGCGGCACAAGAGACCCAGTACTTC
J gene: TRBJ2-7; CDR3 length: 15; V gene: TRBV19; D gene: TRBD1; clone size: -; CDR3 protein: CASSARSTGNYEQYF; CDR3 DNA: TGTGCCAGTAGCGCCCGTTCGACAGGGAACTACGAGCAGTACTTC
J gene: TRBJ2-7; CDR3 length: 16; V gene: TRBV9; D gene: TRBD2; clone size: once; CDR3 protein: CASSNGLAGFSYEQYF; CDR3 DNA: TGTGCCAGCAGCAATGGACTAGCGGGATTCTCCTACGAGCAGTACTTC
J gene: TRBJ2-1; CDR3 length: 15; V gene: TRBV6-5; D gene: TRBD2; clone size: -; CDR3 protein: CASSPPRGLGNEQFF; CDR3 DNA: TGTGCCAGCAGCCCACCGCGGGGGTTAGGAAATGAGCAGTTCTTC
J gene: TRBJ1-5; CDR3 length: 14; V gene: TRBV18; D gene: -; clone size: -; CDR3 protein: CASSPTGIGQPQHF; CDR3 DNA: TGTGCCAGCTCACCCACAGGGATAGGTCAGCCCCAGCATTTT
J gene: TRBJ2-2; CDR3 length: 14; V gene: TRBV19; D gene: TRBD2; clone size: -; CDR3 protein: CASTWEGLTGELFF; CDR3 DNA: TGTGCCAGTACCTGGGAGGGGCTCACCGGGGAGCTGTTTTTT
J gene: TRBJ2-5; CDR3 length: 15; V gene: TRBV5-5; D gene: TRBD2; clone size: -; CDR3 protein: CASSGGLAGGETQYF; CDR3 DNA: TGTGCCAGCAGCGGGGGACTAGCGGGGGGAGAGACCCAGTACTTC
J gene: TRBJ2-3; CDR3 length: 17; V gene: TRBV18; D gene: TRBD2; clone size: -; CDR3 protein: CASSPPEGGGAPDTQYF; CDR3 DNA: TGTGCCAGCTCACCGCCTGAGGGCGGGGGGGCTCCAGATACGCAGTATTTT
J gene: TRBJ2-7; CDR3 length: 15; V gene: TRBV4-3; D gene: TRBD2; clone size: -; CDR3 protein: CASSVKTSARDEQYF; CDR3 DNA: TGCGCCAGCAGCGTCAAGACTAGCGCCCGCGACGAGCAGTACTTC
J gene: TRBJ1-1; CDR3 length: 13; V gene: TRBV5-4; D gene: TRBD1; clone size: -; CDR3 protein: CASSSTGALGAFF; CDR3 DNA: TGTGCCAGCAGCTCAACAGGGGCTTTGGGAGCTTTCTTT
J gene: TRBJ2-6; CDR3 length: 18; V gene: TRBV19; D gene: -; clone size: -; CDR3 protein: CASTTFLAVYSGANVLTF; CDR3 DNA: TGTGCCAGTACCACATTCCTGGCAGTATATTCTGGGGCCAACGTCCTGACTTTC
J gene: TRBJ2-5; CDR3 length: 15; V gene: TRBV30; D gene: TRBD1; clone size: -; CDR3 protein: CAWGGDRGVDETQYF; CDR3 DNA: TGTGCCTGGGGGGGGGACAGGGGAGTTGATGAGACCCAGTACTTC
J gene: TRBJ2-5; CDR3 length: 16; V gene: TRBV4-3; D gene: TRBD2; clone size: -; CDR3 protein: CASSRYAGGGGETQYF; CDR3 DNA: TGCGCCAGCAGCCGGTACGCGGGCGGGGGTGGAGAGACCCAGTACTTC